Presented here are 25 T cell receptor beta chains from one specimen sequenced in a study of blood T cell repertoires in COVID-19. The table came from immunoSEQ multiplex PCR; TCRdb's copy has only in-frame clones and leaves some out. This table has 210,000 or so clones, around 84% appearing once. The sample taken for sequencing was PBMCs or T cells enriched from blood (not recorded which). All receptors derive from a man aged 25-45 years with acute COVID-19.

This chain joins TRBV7-6 and TRBJ2-5; TRBD2 matches at 8 bases. The CDR3 runs 16 residues. Germline CDR1 SGHVS, CDR2 FNYEAQ. V lost 3 bases, J lost 2 bases, and 8 bases stayed unmatched. DNA for the CDR3: TGTGCCAGCAGCTTGGGCGGCGGGGGGAATCAAGAGACCCAGTACTTC. Amino acids: CASSLGGGGNQETQYF. Combining the CDR3 with reference TRBV7-6 and TRBJ2-5 gives the whole variable domain GAGVSQSPRYKVTKRGQDVALRCDPISGHVSLYWYRQALGQGPEFLTYFNYEAQQDKSGLPNDRFSAERPEGSISTLTIQRTEQRDSAMYRCASSLGGGGNQETQYFGPGTRLLVL.

This clone came up a few times. V gene TRBV14 combines with J gene TRBJ1-1; possible D gene TRBD1, 6 bases. The CDR3 covers 15 residues. In germline, CDR1 is SGHDN, CDR2 FVKESK. The V and J ends lost 4 bases and 4 bases respectively, with 16 bases between them. CDR3 protein: CASSPRLGAFTEAFF. CDR3 DNA sequence: TGTGCCAGCAGCCCCCGTCTGGGGGCTTTCACTGAAGCTTTCTTT.

V gene TRBV4-1 combines with J gene TRBJ2-3, with 11 bases identical to TRBD2. CDR1 and CDR2 (germline): MGHRA, YSYEKL. V shed 5 bases, J shed 4 bases, and the junction held 14 bases outside the gene matches. The CDR3 length is 18 residues. The CDR3 loop is CASSSRPPSGGYSDTQYF. CDR3 DNA: TGCGCCAGCAGCTCCCGACCCCCTAGCGGGGGGTATTCAGATACGCAGTATTTT.

V and J are TRBV7-6 and TRBJ1-1; a weak D match, TRBD1 (6 bases). Between the trimmed V and J ends, which lost 1 base and 0 bases, there was a span of 12 bases. The CDR3 is made up of 16 amino acids. CDR1 is SGHVS, CDR2 FNYEAQ, per germline. The CDR3 DNA follows: TGTGCCAGCAGCTTAGTGGCAGGGGCGTTGAACACTGAAGCTTTCTTT. It codes for CASSLVAGALNTEAFF.

This chain links TRBV9 with TRBJ2-7; perhaps TRBD2 as D (5 bases). Trimming left V 4 bases short and J 0 bases short, with 14 bases between. The CDR3 totals 15 residues. Germline lookup yields CDR1 SGDLS and CDR2 YYNGEE. CDR3 residues: CASSLQVGSSYEQYF. CDR3 in DNA: TGTGCCAGCAGCCTGCAGGTGGGGAGCTCCTACGAGCAGTACTTC.

Ten or more counts support this clone. The rearrangement links TRBV4-1 to TRBJ2-2, with D possibly matching TRBD2 (5 bases). V lost 4 bases and J lost 2, with 14 bases in between. Germline assignment: CDR1 MGHRA and CDR2 YSYEKL. The length of the CDR3 is 16 residues. CDR3 sequence reads: CASSREGWQNTGELFF. Written as DNA, the CDR3 is TGCGCCAGCAGCCGAGAGGGCTGGCAAAACACCGGGGAGCTGTTTTTT.

V usage is TRBV7-6 and J usage is TRBJ1-3; possible D gene TRBD1, 6 bases. Germline CDR1 SGHVS, CDR2 FNYEAQ. The CDR3 extends over 15 amino acids. V lost 4 bases to trimming and J lost 3 bases, with 13 bases between them. CDR3 loop: CASSSIGTSGNTIYF. CDR3 bases: TGTGCCAGCAGCTCGATCGGGACAAGTGGAAACACCATATATTTT. Full variable domain (outside the CDR3, taken from reference TRBV7-6 and TRBJ1-3): GAGVSQSPRYKVTKRGQDVALRCDPISGHVSLYWYRQALGQGPEFLTYFNYEAQQDKSGLPNDRFSAERPEGSISTLTIQRTEQRDSAMYRCASSSIGTSGNTIYFGEGSWLTVV.

This clone was found many times. The rearrangement uses TRBV7-3 and TRBJ2-2, with TRBD2 identical over 7 bases. This CDR3 has 15 residues. Germline V lookup: CDR1 SGHTA, CDR2 FQGTGA. The J segment lost 4 bases and the V segment lost 5 bases, leaving 7 bases of the junction unmatched. CDR3 DNA sequence: TGTGCCAGCAGCACGGGGGGATCGTCCACCGGGGAGCTGTTTTTT. It yields the protein CASSTGGSSTGELFF.

J is TRBJ2-4 and V is TRBV25-1, with 11 bases lining up with TRBD1. J gave up 3 bases and V 0 bases, and 1 base lay outside the gene matches. The CDR3 runs to 16 residues. Looked up from germline, CDR1 is MGHDK and CDR2 is SYGVNS. In DNA, the CDR3 is TGTGCCAGCAGTGAATACGGGACAGGGGGCAAAAACATTCAGTACTTC. Encoded protein: CASSEYGTGGKNIQYF.

This chain connects TRBV27 to TRBJ1-5; 9 bases match TRBD1. The ends lost 6 bases at V and 1 base at J; junction bases unmatched: 4. This CDR3 has 15 amino acids. The V gene's germline CDR1 is MNHEY and CDR2 SMNVEV (reference sequence). This CDR3 reads CASRAGTGSNQPQHF. DNA of the CDR3: TGTGCCAGCAGGGCCGGGACAGGGAGCAATCAGCCCCAGCATTTT.

The V and J genes are TRBV10-2 and TRBJ1-1; the D is unclear. This CDR3 has 13 residues. CDR1 WSHSY and CDR2 SAAADI come from the germline V gene. Deletions cut 4 bases from V and 4 bases from J, with 10 bases between. For the CDR3, the DNA is TGCGCCAGCAGTGTGTCGACTGGCACTGAAGCTTTCTTT. Its protein product is CASSVSTGTEAFF.

The gene calls are TRBV7-9 and TRBJ1-3, with 9 bases fitting TRBD1. Trimming at V came to 5 bases and at J to 1 base, leaving 6 bases not matched to a gene. The CDR3 has 16 amino acids. CDR1 and CDR2 from the germline V gene are SEHNR and FQNEAQ (reference sequence). The CDR3 DNA follows: TGTGCCAGCAGCCAACAGGGGGCGGGGTCTGGAAACACCATATATTTT. Residues: CASSQQGAGSGNTIYF.

The V gene is TRBV30, the J gene TRBJ1-2; weak D call: TRBD1 (6 bases). V lost 0 bases, J lost 4 bases, and 21 bases lay in between. Germline V lookup: CDR1 GTSNPN, CDR2 SVGIG (reference sequence). This CDR3 is 17 amino acids long. Written as DNA, the CDR3 is TGTGCCTGGAGTGTATCCTTGGTGGCAGGGGTCGGCTATGGCTACACCTTC. Translated, it gives CAWSVSLVAGVGYGYTF.

The V and J genes are TRBV4-1 and TRBJ2-7; no firm D call. The CDR3 totals 14 residues. V lost 1 base to trimming and J lost 6 bases, with 13 bases between them. Germline V gene sequence: CDR1 MGHRA, CDR2 YSYEKL. The CDR3 coding sequence is TGCGCCAGCAGCCAAGGTCGGCAGGAATCCGAGCAGTACTTC. Amino acids: CASSQGRQESEQYF.

This chain uses TRBV4-1 with TRBJ2-5; no definite D call. Trimming shortened V by 1 base and J by 2 bases, and 8 bases separated the two germline ends. Per germline, CDR1 MGHRA and CDR2 YSYEKL. The CDR3 loop spans 14 amino acids. The CDR3 reads CASSQGNRQETQYF. The DNA for the CDR3 is TGCGCCAGCAGCCAAGGTAATAGACAAGAGACCCAGTACTTC.

This clone appeared a single time. The rearrangement joins TRBV5-1 to TRBJ2-2; 8 positions match TRBD2. CDR3 length: 15 residues. Germline CDR1 is SGHRS and CDR2 is YFSETQ. V shed 3 bases and J 0 bases; nucleotides not matched to a gene: 1. CDR3 in DNA: TGCGCCAGCAGCTACGGGGGGGCGAACACCGGGGAGCTGTTTTTT. Translating it yields CASSYGGANTGELFF.

This clone came up many times. V and J are TRBV19 and TRBJ1-2, with TRBD1 identical over 9 bases. CDR1 and CDR2 (germline): LNHDA, SQIVND (reference sequence). The CDR3 sequence is 13 residues long. The V and J ends lost 5 bases and 7 bases, in that order; junction bases with no gene match: 5. CDR3 loop: CASSPLDRGGYTF. The CDR3 nucleotides read TGTGCCAGTAGTCCCTTGGACAGGGGTGGCTACACCTTC.

This clone was observed at least ten times. The V and J genes are TRBV7-9 and TRBJ2-7, with TRBD2 as a possible D gene (5 bases). CDR1 is SEHNR and CDR2 is FQNEAQ in the germline V gene (reference sequence). V was shortened by 6 bases and J by 7 bases, with 13 bases between the two germline ends. The CDR3 length is 12 residues. CDR3 residues: CASSEGPSEQYF. CDR3 sequence (DNA): TGTGCCAGCAGTGAGGGTCCCTCGGAGCAGTACTTC. Full variable domain (rest looked up from reference TRBV7-9 and TRBJ2-7): DTGVSQNPRHKITKRGQNVTFRCDPISEHNRLYWYRQTLGQGPEFLTYFQNEAQLEKSRLLSDRFSAERPKGSFSTLEIQRTEQGDSAMYLCASSEGPSEQYFGPGTRLTVT.

In this sample, this clone turned up once. The chain employs TRBV15 and TRBJ2-5, with TRBD2 matching over 10 bases. This CDR3 has 16 amino acids. Germline CDR1 is LNHNV and CDR2 is YYDKDF (reference sequence). V dropped 1 base and J dropped 2; count of bases not matched to a gene: 4. The CDR3 sequence is CATSRGKAGGQETQYF. CDR3 DNA: TGTGCCACCAGCAGAGGGAAAGCGGGGGGGCAAGAGACCCAGTACTTC.

The chain has TRBV28 and TRBJ1-1; no clear D. The germline V gene encodes CDR1 MDHEN and CDR2 SYDVKM. The CDR3 loop spans 12 amino acids. V lost 1 base and J lost 10, with 10 bases in between. CDR3 DNA sequence: TGTGCCAGCAGTTTATTAGACGCGGCAGCTTTCTTT. Translating it yields CASSLLDAAAFF.

The V call is TRBV9, the J call TRBJ1-1; tentatively, D is TRBD1 (6 bases). CDR1 SGDLS and CDR2 YYNGEE come from the germline V gene. This CDR3 region has 14 residues. The V end was cut by 7 bases, the J end by 6 bases, with 19 bases between. This chain's CDR3 is CASGRTGSRAEAFF. The DNA of the CDR3 is TGTGCCAGCGGCCGAACAGGGTCGAGGGCTGAAGCTTTCTTT.

This chain connects TRBV18 to TRBJ2-3; D may be TRBD2 (5 bases). Per the germline V gene, CDR1 is KGHSH and CDR2 is LQKENI. V lost 2 bases and J 1 base, leaving 16 bases between the germline ends. CDR3 length: 17 residues. This CDR3 reads CASSPFSSRGGTDTQYF. The CDR3 DNA reads as TGTGCCAGCTCACCATTCTCATCTCGGGGTGGCACAGATACGCAGTATTTT.

J is TRBJ1-1 and V is TRBV9; 10 nucleotides agree with TRBD1. V trimming: 5 bases; J trimming: 2 bases; junction bases outside the gene matches: 3. CDR1 is SGDLS and CDR2 is YYNGEE in the germline V gene. The CDR3 sequence is 14 residues long. CDR3 bases: TGTGCCAGCAGGGGACAGGGGATTAACACTGAAGCTTTCTTT. This translates into CASRGQGINTEAFF.

V usage is TRBV7-8 and J usage is TRBJ2-1; tentative D call: TRBD1 (5 bases). Trimming shortened V by 5 bases and J by 9 bases, and 8 bases separated the two germline ends. CDR3 length: 11 amino acids. Germline CDR1 and CDR2: SGHVS and FQNEAQ. In DNA, the CDR3 is TGTGCCAGCAGCCTGCAGGGTGAGCAGTTCTTC. Its translation is CASSLQGEQFF.

The rearrangement uses TRBV5-1 and TRBJ2-7, with D possibly TRBD2 on 5 matching bases. The CDR3 length is 13 residues. Trimming left V 1 base short and J 3 bases short, with 8 bases between. CDR1 and CDR2 (germline): SGHRS, YFSETQ. The CDR3: CASSLSGIYEQYF. The CDR3 DNA is TGCGCCAGCAGCTTGTCGGGGATCTACGAGCAGTACTTC.